This T cell receptor (beta chain) comes out of a study of T cell repertoires in MIS-A myocarditis. CDR3 length equals 15 residues. Looked up from germline, CDR1 is SNHLY and CDR2 is FYNNEI. V lost 7 bases to trimming and J lost 4 bases; unmatched junction nucleotides: 8. This clone was recorded a few times. Some clones are missing from TCRdb's copy, which holds only in-frame ones; the method was immunoSEQ multiplex PCR. The sample includes about 11,000 clones, 83% seen only once; the top ten take roughly 28%. The sequenced material came from right ventricle heart tissue obtained at autopsy. The clonotype was recovered from a man in his late teens or twenties with fulminant myocarditis from multisystem inflammatory syndrome in adults (MIS-A) after COVID-19. The V call is TRBV2, the J call TRBJ2-5; 11 positions agree with TRBD1. The CDR3 DNA reads as TGTGCCAGCACTAAGGGACAGGGGGTAGGAGAGACCCAGTACTTC. Amino acids: CASTKGQGVGETQYF.